This T cell receptor (beta chain) was identified during a study of control samples from healthy donors and cancer patients. The germline gives CDR1 LGHNA, CDR2 YSLEER. Trimming took 4 bases from V and 2 from J; bases not matched to a gene: 8. The CDR3 is made up of 15 amino acids. Profiled with immunoSEQ multiplex PCR; TCRdb holds only in-frame clones, not every one. The profile covers about 150,000 clones, with just under 95% appearing a single time and approximately 5.7% taken by the ten largest. V usage is TRBV4-3 and J usage is TRBJ2-7; 7 bases line up with TRBD2. This receptor was identified in a man in his forties or fifties in good health. What was sequenced was blood. CDR3 coding DNA: TGCGCCAGCAGCCTCTCCCGCGGGGGAACCTACGAGCAGTACTTC. Translation: CASSLSRGGTYEQYF.